This is a list of T cell receptor beta chains from one sample in a study of long-term antiretroviral therapy in people with HIV. The data were produced by immunoSEQ multiplex PCR, yet TCRdb's version contains in-frame clones alone and is incomplete. The sample holds around 33,000 clones, 65% to 90% seen once. Material: unsorted PBMCs, obtained 0.3 years after starting antiretroviral therapy. Source of these receptors: a man between 18 and 29 years old with HIV. The CDR3 runs from the conserved cysteine through the conserved F or W. D genes are given only for firm matches. Not all rows give a size; the values are once, few, many and, for expanded clones, a class.

>TRBJ1-2|-|TRBV23-1|-
TGCGCCAGCAGTACTGGCCGCGGCCTTTCCTACACCTTC
CASSTGRGLSYTF
>TRBJ2-7|-|TRBV5-4|-
TGTGCCAGCAGCTTGGGGAACTCCTACGAGCAGTACTTC
CASSLGNSYEQYF
>TRBJ1-5|-|TRBV28|few
TGTGCCAGCAGGTTCAGCTGGCGCTTTGACCCACCGCCTTATAGCAATCAGCCCCAGCATTTT
CASRFSWRFDPPPYSNQPQHF
>TRBJ1-1|TRBD1|TRBV4-1|-
TGCGCCAGCAGCCAAGACCGGGGCAGGGGGCCGAACACTGAAGCTTTCTTT
CASSQDRGRGPNTEAFF
>TRBJ2-1|TRBD2|TRBV27|-
TGTGCCAGCACGGGACTAGCGGGATACAATGAGCAGTTCTTC
CASTGLAGYNEQFF
>TRBJ2-6|-|TRBV30|-
TGTGCCTGGAAAACAGGTGCTGGGGCCAACGTCCTGACTTTC
CAWKTGAGANVLTF
>TRBJ1-2|-|TRBV19|-
TGTGCCAGTAGTATCCCAGGAACTTTCTATGGCTACACCTTC
CASSIPGTFYGYTF
>TRBJ2-7|-|TRBV7-9|-
TGTGCCAGCAGCTTACGGGCCTACGAGCAGTACTTC
CASSLRAYEQYF
>TRBJ2-2|-|TRBV14|-
TGTGCCAGCTCAGGACCTTTTAACACCGGGGAGCTGTTTTTT
CASSGPFNTGELFF
>TRBJ1-2|-|TRBV30|-
TGTGTTACACATCCCCAGGTGGATGGCTACACCTTC
CVTHPQVDGYTF
>TRBJ2-2|-|TRBV6-6|-
TGTGCCAGCAGTTACTCGACGGCCTCGAACACCGGGGAGCTGTTTTTT
CASSYSTASNTGELFF
>TRBJ2-3|-|TRBV27|-
TGTGCCAGCAGTTTCGGGACCAAGCGATCGGATACGCAGTATTTT
CASSFGTKRSDTQYF
>TRBJ1-1|-|TRBV6-5|once
TGTGCCAGCAGTTACTCGGGGTACACTGAAGCTTTCTTT
CASSYSGYTEAFF
>TRBJ1-2|TRBD1|TRBV5-6|-
TGTGCCAGCAGCTGGGGGACAGGCACCTATGGCTACACCTTC
CASSWGTGTYGYTF
>TRBJ2-7|-|TRBV6-1|-
TGTGCCACCCAGCCCAGGGCACGCTACGAGCAGTACTTC
CATQPRARYEQYF
>TRBJ1-1|-|TRBV7-2|-
TGTGCCAGCAGTTGGGGACACCAGAACACTGAAGCTTTCTTT
CASSWGHQNTEAFF
>TRBJ1-2|-|TRBV2|-
TGTGCCAGCAAAACAACAGGGTTTAGCTACACCTTC
CASKTTGFSYTF
>TRBJ2-1|-|TRBV5-8|-
TGTGCCAGCAGCTTGAGGGGGGGGAGAAACAATGAGCAGTTCTTC
CASSLRGGRNNEQFF
>TRBJ1-3|-|TRBV4-2|-
TGTGCCAGCAGTTCCATTCGGGGAAACACCATATATTTT
CASSSIRGNTIYF
>TRBJ2-7|-|TRBV5-4|few
TGTGCCAGCAGCTTGACCGACGAGCAGTACTTC
CASSLTDEQYF
>TRBJ2-1|TRBD2|TRBV6-4|-
TGTGCCAGCAGTGACTCGGCGGGAGGGGGCTACAATGAGCAGTTCTTC
CASSDSAGGGYNEQFF
>TRBJ2-1|-|TRBV6-6|-
TGTGCCAGCAGTTACTTTAATTATGAGCAGTTCTTC
CASSYFNYEQFF
>TRBJ2-7|TRBD2|TRBV5-1|-
TGCGCCAGCAGCGAGGGACTAGGGGGTTCCTACGAGCAGTACTTC
CASSEGLGGSYEQYF
>TRBJ2-2|TRBD1|TRBV4-2|-
TGTGCCAGCAGCCAGGGTTACAGGGGGGTGAACACCGGGGAGCTGTTTTTT
CASSQGYRGVNTGELFF
>TRBJ2-7|-|TRBV7-3|-
TGTGCCAGCAGCTTAGGCCCAGGGGAAGGTTACGAGCAGTACTTC
CASSLGPGEGYEQYF
>TRBJ1-3|-|TRBV2|once
TGTGCCAGCAGTGGGGTCGGAAACACCATATATTTT
CASSGVGNTIYF
>TRBJ2-7|TRBD2|TRBV9|-
TGTGCCAGCAGCGTAGGAGGGCGGGAGTACGAGCAGTACTTC
CASSVGGREYEQYF
>TRBJ2-1|TRBD1|TRBV5-5|-
TGTGCCAGCAGCTTGTATGGGACAGGGGGCGTAGAGCAGTTCTTC
CASSLYGTGGVEQFF
>TRBJ1-4|-|TRBV25-1|-
TGTGCCAGCAGTGAATCCTCAGTATTTTCAGCTAATGAAAAACTGTTTTTT
CASSESSVFSANEKLFF
>TRBJ1-5|TRBD1|TRBV30|few
TGTGCCTGGAGGCCCGCAGGGGGACATTTTAGCAATCAGCCCCAGCATTTT
CAWRPAGGHFSNQPQHF
>TRBJ2-4|TRBD2|TRBV7-4|-
TGTGCCAGCAGCTTACCCCCAGCGGGAGCGATATTGGGTCCCAAAAACATTCAGTACTTC
CASSLPPAGAILGPKNIQYF
>TRBJ2-7|TRBD1|TRBV28|-
TGTGCCAGCAGTTCTTTTTTACAGGGGGCCTCCTACGAGCAGTACTTC
CASSSFLQGASYEQYF
>TRBJ1-2|-|TRBV2|-
TGTGCCAGCACCACTGTAGGTTGGGCTGAGCGGAATGGCTACACCTTC
CASTTVGWAERNGYTF
>TRBJ2-7|TRBD1|TRBV6-6|-
TGTGCCAGCAGTTACCAGGACAGGCCGGTCCACGAGCAGTACTTC
CASSYQDRPVHEQYF
>TRBJ2-7|-|TRBV27|-
TGTGCCAGCAGAGACCGAGACGGATTCAACTACGAGCAGTACTTC
CASRDRDGFNYEQYF
>TRBJ2-1|-|TRBV5-4|-
TGTGCCAGCAGCCGCTCCCCGGGGGACCACTACAATGAGCAGTTCTTC
CASSRSPGDHYNEQFF
>TRBJ2-1|-|TRBV27|-
TGTGCCAGCAGTTTTGTTTGGGGCAGCAATGAGCAGTTCTTC
CASSFVWGSNEQFF
>TRBJ2-3|-|TRBV9|-
TGTGCCAGCAGGGGTTCGAGGGCCAGTGGTGCAGATACGCAGTATTTT
CASRGSRASGADTQYF
>TRBJ1-5|-|TRBV10-3|-
TGTGCCATCAGTGAAGGGGACCTCAACAATCAGCCCCAGCATTTT
CAISEGDLNNQPQHF
>TRBJ1-3|-|TRBV18|-
TGTGCCAGCTCACCGTCCTCTGGAAACACCATATATTTT
CASSPSSGNTIYF
>TRBJ1-4|-|TRBV5-1|-
TGCGCCAGCAGCCCTCTGGACGCTAATGAAAAACTGTTTTTT
CASSPLDANEKLFF
>TRBJ2-3|-|TRBV5-6|-
TGTGCCAGCAGCTTGGTGGGGGGCGCGCGGACAGATACGCAGTATTTT
CASSLVGGARTDTQYF
>TRBJ2-3|-|TRBV13|-
TGTGCCAGCAGCTTAAGGGCGCAGGGAGAAGATACGCAGTATTTT
CASSLRAQGEDTQYF
>TRBJ2-7|-|TRBV11-2|once
TGTGCCAGCAGCTTAGAACAGCTCTACGAGCAGTACTTC
CASSLEQLYEQYF
>TRBJ2-7|TRBD1|TRBV30|once
TGTGCCTGGCACCACAGGGGTGGCGAGCAGTACTTC
CAWHHRGGEQYF
>TRBJ2-6|TRBD1|TRBV19|-
TGTGCCAGTAGCGGGACAGTTGGGGCCAACGTCCTGACTTTC
CASSGTVGANVLTF
>TRBJ2-1|-|TRBV9|-
TGTGCCAGCAGCGTAGGTCTATCCTACAATGAGCAGTTCTTC
CASSVGLSYNEQFF
>TRBJ1-5|-|TRBV19|-
TGTGCCAGTAGTATTGGTCAGAATAGCAATCAGCCCCAGCATTTT
CASSIGQNSNQPQHF
>TRBJ1-2|-|TRBV7-9|few
TGTGCCAGCAGCTTAGCTCAGCTTAACTATGGCTACACCTTC
CASSLAQLNYGYTF